Listed below are T cell receptor beta chains from one sample, sequenced in a study of cytomegalovirus exposure and HLA in healthy donors. The protocol was immunoSEQ multiplex PCR, while the TCRdb copy is restricted to in-frame clones and leaves out a portion. The repertoire includes over 250,000 clones, about 86% of them detected once, and less than 1.2% sits in the top ten. Input material: PBMCs. These TCRs come from a woman under 30 in good health and CMV-seronegative. Each CDR3 is given with its conserved first and last residue. D genes are given only for firm matches. Clone size, where shown, is once, few, many, or a class for clones that have expanded.

abundance | j_gene | d_gene | v_gene | CDR3nt | CDR3aa
- | TRBJ1-5 | - | TRBV5-1 | TGCGCCAGCAGCCCCGTTACAGGGTACGGTCAGCCCCAGCATTTT | CASSPVTGYGQPQHF
- | TRBJ2-3 | TRBD2 | TRBV13 | TGTGCCAGCAGCTTCACGGGGACTAGCGGGGGAGCGGGGACAGATACGCAGTATTTT | CASSFTGTSGGAGTDTQYF
- | TRBJ2-5 | - | TRBV18 | TGTGCCAGCTCACCCCGGGCGGGGAGAGAGACCCAGTACTTC | CASSPRAGRETQYF
few | TRBJ1-5 | - | TRBV7-9 | TGTGCCAGCAGCTTAAATCCGGGGCCCCAGCATTTT | CASSLNPGPQHF
- | TRBJ1-1 | - | TRBV7-9 | TGTGCCAGCAGCGCACAGGTCGGCCGTGAGGATTTCTTT | CASSAQVGREDFF
- | TRBJ2-7 | - | TRBV11-3 | TGTGCCAGCAGCGCGAGCGGAACTTTCTACGAGCAGTACTTC | CASSASGTFYEQYF
- | TRBJ1-5 | - | TRBV28 | TGTGCCACCGTTGACAGGCAGATAAGTCAGCCCCAGCATTTT | CATVDRQISQPQHF
- | TRBJ1-1 | - | TRBV15 | TGTGCCACCAGCAGTAGGGGGTTGTCTGAAGCTTTCTTT | CATSSRGLSEAFF
- | TRBJ1-5 | - | TRBV27 | TGTGCCAGCAGATGGAGGAGCAATCAGCCCCAGCATTTT | CASRWRSNQPQHF
- | TRBJ1-1 | - | TRBV4-3 | TGCGCCAGCAGCCAAGATTCGAGGAACACTGAAGCTTTCTTT | CASSQDSRNTEAFF
- | TRBJ2-5 | TRBD2 | TRBV5-4 | TGTGCCAGTTTTCCCGGGACTAGCAGACAAGAGACCCAGTACTTC | CASFPGTSRQETQYF
- | TRBJ2-7 | - | TRBV27 | TGTGCCAGCAGTTTATCGGGCGGGATAACCTACGAGCAGTACTTC | CASSLSGGITYEQYF
- | TRBJ2-7 | TRBD1 | TRBV19 | TGTGCCAGTAGACGACAGGGGGTCAACGAGCAGTACTTC | CASRRQGVNEQYF